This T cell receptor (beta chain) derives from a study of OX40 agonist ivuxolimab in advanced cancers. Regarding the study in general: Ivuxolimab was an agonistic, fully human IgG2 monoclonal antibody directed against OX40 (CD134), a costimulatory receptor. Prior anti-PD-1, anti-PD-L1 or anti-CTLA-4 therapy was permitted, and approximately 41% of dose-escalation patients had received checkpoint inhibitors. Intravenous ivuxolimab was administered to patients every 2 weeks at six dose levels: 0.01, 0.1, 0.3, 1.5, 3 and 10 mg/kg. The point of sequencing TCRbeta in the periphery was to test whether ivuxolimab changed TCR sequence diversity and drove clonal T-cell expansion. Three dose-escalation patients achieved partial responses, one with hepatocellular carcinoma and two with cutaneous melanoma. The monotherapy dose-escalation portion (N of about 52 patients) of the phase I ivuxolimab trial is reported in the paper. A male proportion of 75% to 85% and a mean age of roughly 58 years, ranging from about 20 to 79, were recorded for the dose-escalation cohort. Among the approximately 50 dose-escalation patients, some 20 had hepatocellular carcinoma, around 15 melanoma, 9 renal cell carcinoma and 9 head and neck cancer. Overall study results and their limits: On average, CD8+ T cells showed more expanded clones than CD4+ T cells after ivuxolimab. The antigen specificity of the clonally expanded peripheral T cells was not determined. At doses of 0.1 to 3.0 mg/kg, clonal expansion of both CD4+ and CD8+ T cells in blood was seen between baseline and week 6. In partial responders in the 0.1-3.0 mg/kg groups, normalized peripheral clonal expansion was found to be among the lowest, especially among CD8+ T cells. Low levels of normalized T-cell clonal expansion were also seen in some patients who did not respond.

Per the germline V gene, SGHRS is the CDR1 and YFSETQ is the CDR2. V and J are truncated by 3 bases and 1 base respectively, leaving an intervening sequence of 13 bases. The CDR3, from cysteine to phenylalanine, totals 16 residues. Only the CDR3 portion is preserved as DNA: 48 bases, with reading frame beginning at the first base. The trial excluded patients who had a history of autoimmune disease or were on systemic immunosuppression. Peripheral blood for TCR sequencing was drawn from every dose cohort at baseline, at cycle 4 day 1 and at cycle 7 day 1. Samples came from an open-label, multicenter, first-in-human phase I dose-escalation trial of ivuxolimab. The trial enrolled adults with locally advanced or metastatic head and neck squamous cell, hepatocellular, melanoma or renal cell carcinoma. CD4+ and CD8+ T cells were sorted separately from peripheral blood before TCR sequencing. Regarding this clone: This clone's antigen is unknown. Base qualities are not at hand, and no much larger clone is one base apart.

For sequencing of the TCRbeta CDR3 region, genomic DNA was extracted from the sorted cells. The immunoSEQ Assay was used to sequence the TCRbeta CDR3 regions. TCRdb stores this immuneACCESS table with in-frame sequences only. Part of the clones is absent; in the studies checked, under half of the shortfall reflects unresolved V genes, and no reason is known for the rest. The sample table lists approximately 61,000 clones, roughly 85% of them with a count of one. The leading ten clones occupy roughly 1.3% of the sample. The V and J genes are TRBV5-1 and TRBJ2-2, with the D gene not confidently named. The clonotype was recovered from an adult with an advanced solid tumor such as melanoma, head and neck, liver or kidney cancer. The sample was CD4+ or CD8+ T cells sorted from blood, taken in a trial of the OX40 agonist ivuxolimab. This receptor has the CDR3 CASSSTQAQNTGELFF. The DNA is TGCGCCAGCAGCTCCACCCAGGCACAGAACACCGGGGAGCTGTTTTTT.